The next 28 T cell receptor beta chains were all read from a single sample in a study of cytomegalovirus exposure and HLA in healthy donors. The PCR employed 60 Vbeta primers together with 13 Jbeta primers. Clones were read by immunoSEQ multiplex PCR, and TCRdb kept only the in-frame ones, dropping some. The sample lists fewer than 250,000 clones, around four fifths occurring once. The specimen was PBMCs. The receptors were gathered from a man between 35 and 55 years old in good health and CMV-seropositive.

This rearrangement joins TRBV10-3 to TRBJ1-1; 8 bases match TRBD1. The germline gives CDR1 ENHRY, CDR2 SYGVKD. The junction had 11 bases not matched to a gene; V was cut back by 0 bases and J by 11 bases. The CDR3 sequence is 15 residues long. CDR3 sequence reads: CAISESWQGAFEAFF. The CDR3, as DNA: TGTGCCATCAGTGAGTCTTGGCAGGGGGCTTTTGAGGCTTTCTTT.

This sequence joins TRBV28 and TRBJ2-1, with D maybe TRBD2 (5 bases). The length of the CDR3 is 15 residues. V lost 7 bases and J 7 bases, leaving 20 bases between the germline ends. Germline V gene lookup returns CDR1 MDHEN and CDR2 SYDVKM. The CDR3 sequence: CASKPSGGFTNEQFF. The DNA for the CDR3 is TGTGCCAGCAAACCGTCGGGCGGGTTTACAAATGAGCAGTTCTTC.

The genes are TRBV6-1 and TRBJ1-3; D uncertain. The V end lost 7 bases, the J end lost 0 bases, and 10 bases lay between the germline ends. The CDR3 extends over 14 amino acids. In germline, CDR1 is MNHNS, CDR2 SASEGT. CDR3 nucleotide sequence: TGTGCCAGCATCCGAGGGCCCTCTGGAAACACCATATATTTT. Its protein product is CASIRGPSGNTIYF.

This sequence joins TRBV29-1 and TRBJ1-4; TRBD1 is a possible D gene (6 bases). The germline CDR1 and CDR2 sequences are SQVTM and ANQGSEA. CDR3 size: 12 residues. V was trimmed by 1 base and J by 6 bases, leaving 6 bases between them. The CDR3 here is CSVEGQDEKLFF. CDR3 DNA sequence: TGCAGCGTTGAAGGACAGGATGAAAAACTGTTTTTT.

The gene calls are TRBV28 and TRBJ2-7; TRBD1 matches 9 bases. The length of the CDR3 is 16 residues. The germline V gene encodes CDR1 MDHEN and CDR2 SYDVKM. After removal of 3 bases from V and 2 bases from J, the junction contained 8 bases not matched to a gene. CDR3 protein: CASSFQQGQGTYEQYF. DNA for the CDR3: TGTGCCAGCAGTTTCCAACAGGGACAGGGAACCTACGAGCAGTACTTC.

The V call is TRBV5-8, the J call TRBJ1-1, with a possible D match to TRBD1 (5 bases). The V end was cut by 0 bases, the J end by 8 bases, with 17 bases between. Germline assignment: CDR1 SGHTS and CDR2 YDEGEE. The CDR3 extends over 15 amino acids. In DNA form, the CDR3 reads TGTGCCAGCAGCTTGGAAGGTCGGCAGGGCGTAGAAGCTTTCTTT. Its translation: CASSLEGRQGVEAFF.

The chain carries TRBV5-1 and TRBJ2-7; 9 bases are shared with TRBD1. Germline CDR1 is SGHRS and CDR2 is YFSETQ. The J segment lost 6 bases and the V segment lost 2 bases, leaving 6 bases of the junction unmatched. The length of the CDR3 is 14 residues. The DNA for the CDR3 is TGCGCCAGCAGCTTAGGGACAGGGTTTTTCGAGCAGTACTTC. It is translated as CASSLGTGFFEQYF.

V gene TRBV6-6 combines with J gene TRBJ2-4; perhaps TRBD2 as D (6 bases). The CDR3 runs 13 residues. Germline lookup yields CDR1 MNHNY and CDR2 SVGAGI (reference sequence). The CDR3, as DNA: TGTGCGTCCGGCGGGACGGCCAAAAACATTCAGTACTTC. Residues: CASGGTAKNIQYF.

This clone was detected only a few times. The chain's CDR3 is CASSTRQGQRPYEQYF. CDR3 nucleotide sequence: TGTGCCAGCAGCACTCGACAGGGCCAGCGGCCCTACGAGCAGTACTTC. This sequence joins TRBV9 and TRBJ2-7; 7 nucleotides line up with TRBD1. Per germline, CDR1 SGDLS and CDR2 YYNGEE. The ends lost 4 bases at V and 2 bases at J; junction bases unmatched: 12. CDR3 length: 16 amino acids.

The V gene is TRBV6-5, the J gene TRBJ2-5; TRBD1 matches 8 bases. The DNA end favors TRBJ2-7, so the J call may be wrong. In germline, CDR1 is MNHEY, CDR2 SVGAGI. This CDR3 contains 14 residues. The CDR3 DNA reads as TGTGCCAGCAGTCGCGGACAGGGTCGGTACGAGCAGTACTTC. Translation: CASSRGQGRYEQYF.

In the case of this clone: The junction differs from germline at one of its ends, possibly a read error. CDR3 sequence: CSSSFPSPSDRVYGYTF. CDR3 nucleotide sequence: TGTTCCAGCAGCTTTCCATCCCCTTCGGACAGGGTATACGGCTACACCTTC. The J gene is TRBJ1-2, the V gene TRBV7-9; 8 bases agree with TRBD1. Germline CDR1 is SEHNR and CDR2 is FQNEAQ (reference sequence). The CDR3 sequence is 17 residues long.

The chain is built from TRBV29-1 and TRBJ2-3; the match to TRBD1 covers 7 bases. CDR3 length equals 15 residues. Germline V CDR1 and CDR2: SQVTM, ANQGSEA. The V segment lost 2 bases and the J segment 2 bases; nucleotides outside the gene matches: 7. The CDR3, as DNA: TGCAGCGTTGAAAACCGGGACAGAGACACAGATACGCAGTATTTT. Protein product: CSVENRDRDTDTQYF.

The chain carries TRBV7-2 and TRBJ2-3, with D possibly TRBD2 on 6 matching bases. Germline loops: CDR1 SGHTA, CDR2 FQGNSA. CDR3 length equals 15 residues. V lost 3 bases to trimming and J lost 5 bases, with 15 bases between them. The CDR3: CASSFSGGKGDTQYF. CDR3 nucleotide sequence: TGTGCCAGCAGCTTCAGCGGAGGGAAGGGAGATACGCAGTATTTT.

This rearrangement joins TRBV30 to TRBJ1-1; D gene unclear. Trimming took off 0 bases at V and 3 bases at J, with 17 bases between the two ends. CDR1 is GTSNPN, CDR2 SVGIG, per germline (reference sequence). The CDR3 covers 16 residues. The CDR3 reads CAWSVRAGREDTEAFF. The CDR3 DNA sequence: TGTGCCTGGAGTGTTCGGGCCGGCCGGGAAGACACTGAAGCTTTCTTT.

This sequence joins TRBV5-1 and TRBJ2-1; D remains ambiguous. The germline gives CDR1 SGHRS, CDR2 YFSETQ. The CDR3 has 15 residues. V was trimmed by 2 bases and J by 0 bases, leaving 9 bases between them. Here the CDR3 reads CASSFTESSYNEQFF. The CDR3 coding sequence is TGCGCCAGCAGCTTCACGGAGAGCTCCTACAATGAGCAGTTCTTC. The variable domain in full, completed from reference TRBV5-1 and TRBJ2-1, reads KAGVTQTPRYLIKTRGQQVTLSCSPISGHRSVSWYQQTPGQGLQFLFEYFSETQRNKGNFPGRFSGRQFSNSRSEMNVSTLELGDSALYLCASSFTESSYNEQFFGPGTRLTVL.

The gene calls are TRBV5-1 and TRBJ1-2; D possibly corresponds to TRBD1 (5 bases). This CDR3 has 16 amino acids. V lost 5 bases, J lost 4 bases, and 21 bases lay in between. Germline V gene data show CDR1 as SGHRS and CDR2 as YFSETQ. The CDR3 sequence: CASRDGPTDYSYGYTF. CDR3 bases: TGCGCCAGCAGGGATGGGCCGACAGATTATAGCTATGGCTACACCTTC. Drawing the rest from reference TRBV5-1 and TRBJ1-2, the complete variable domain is KAGVTQTPRYLIKTRGQQVTLSCSPISGHRSVSWYQQTPGQGLQFLFEYFSETQRNKGNFPGRFSGRQFSNSRSEMNVSTLELGDSALYLCASRDGPTDYSYGYTFGSGTRLTVV.

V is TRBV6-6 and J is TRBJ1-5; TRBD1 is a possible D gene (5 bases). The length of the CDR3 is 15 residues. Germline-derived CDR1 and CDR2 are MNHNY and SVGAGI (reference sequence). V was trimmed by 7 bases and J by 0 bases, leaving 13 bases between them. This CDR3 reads CASIGRGNSNQPQHF. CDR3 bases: TGTGCCAGCATCGGCCGGGGGAATAGCAATCAGCCCCAGCATTTT.

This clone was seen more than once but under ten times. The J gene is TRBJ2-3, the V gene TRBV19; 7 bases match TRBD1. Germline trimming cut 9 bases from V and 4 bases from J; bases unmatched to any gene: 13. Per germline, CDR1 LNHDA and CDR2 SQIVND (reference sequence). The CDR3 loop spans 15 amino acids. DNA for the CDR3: TGTGCCAGCACCTCAACAGGGGCGCGCGCAGATACGCAGTATTTT. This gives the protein CASTSTGARADTQYF.

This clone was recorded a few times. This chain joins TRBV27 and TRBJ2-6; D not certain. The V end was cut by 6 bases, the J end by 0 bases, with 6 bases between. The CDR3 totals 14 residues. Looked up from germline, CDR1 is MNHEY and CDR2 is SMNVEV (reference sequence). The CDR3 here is CASRTNSGANVLTF. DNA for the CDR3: TGTGCCAGCAGAACAAACTCTGGGGCCAACGTCCTGACTTTC.

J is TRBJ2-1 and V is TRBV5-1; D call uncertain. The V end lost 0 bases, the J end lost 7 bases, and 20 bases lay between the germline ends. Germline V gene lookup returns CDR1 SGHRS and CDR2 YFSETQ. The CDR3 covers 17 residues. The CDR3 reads CASSLGIGSWSVNEQFF. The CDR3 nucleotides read TGCGCCAGCAGCTTGGGAATAGGCTCGTGGAGTGTGAATGAGCAGTTCTTC.

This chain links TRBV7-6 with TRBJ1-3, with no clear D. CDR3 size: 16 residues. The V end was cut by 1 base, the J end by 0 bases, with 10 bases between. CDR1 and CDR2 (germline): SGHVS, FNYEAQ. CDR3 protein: CASSLGQANSGNTIYF. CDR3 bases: TGTGCCAGCAGCTTAGGTCAGGCCAACTCTGGAAACACCATATATTTT.

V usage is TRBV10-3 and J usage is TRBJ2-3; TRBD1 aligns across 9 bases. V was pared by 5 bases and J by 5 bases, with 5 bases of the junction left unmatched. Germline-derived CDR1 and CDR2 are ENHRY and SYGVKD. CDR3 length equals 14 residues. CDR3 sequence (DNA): TGTGCCATCAGTAAAAACAGGGGGCAAGATACGCAGTATTTT. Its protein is CAISKNRGQDTQYF.

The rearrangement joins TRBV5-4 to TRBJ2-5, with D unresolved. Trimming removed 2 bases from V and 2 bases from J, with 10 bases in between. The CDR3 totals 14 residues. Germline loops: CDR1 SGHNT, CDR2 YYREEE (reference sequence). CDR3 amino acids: CASSFRTVQETQYF. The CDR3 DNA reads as TGTGCCAGCAGCTTTCGCACGGTTCAAGAGACCCAGTACTTC.

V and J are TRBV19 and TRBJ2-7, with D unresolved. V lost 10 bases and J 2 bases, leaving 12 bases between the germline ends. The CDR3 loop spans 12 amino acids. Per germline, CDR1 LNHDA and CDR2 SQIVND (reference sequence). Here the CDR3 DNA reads TGTGCCACCGTTAGTTCGGCCTACGAGCAGTACTTC. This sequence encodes CATVSSAYEQYF.

The CDR3 loop reads CASSPSGSRYGDTQYF. Written as DNA, the CDR3 is TGTGCCAGCAGCCCCTCAGGTAGTCGCTATGGAGATACGCAGTATTTT. The rearrangement joins TRBV5-6 to TRBJ2-3, with no clear D. V shed 4 bases and J shed 5 bases, with 20 bases lying between them. The CDR3 length is 16 residues. CDR1 is SGHDT, CDR2 YYEEEE, per germline. The full variable domain, completed using reference TRBV5-6 and TRBJ2-3, is DAGVTQSPTHLIKTRGQQVTLRCSPKSGHDTVSWYQQALGQGPQFIFQYYEEEERQRGNFPDRFSGHQFPNYSSELNVNALLLGDSALYLCASSPSGSRYGDTQYFGPGTRLTVL.

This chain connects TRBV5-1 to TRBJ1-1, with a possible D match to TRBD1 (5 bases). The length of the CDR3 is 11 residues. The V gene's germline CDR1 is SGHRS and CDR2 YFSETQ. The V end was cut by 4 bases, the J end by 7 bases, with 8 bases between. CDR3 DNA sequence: TGCGCCAGCAGCAGCACAGGTGAAGCTTTCTTT. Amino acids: CASSSTGEAFF.

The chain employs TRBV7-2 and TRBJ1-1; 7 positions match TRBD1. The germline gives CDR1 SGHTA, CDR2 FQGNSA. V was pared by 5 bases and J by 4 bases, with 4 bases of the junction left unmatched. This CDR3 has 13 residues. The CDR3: CASSLTGATEAFF. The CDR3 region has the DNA TGTGCCAGCAGCCTTACAGGGGCCACTGAAGCTTTCTTT.

CDR3 nucleotide sequence: TGCGCCAGCAGTGAGGGGGGACAGGGAGAGTACGAGCAGTACTTC. It specifies CASSEGGQGEYEQYF. This rearrangement joins TRBV10-1 to TRBJ2-7; 9 bases line up with TRBD1. Trimming at V came to 2 bases and at J to 4 bases, leaving 6 bases not matched to a gene. The CDR3 covers 15 residues. CDR1 is WNHNN, CDR2 SYGVQD, per germline (reference sequence).